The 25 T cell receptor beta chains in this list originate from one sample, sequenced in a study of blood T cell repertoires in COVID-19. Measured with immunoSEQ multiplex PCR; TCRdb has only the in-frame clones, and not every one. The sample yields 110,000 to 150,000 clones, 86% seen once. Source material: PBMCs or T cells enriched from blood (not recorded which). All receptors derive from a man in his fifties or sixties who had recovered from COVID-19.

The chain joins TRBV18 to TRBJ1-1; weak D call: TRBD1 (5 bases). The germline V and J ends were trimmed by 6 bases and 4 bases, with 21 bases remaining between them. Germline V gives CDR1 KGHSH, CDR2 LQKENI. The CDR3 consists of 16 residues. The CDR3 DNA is TGTGCCAGCTCCTCGACAGTATTGCGAGCGGGCACTGAAGCTTTCTTT. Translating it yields CASSSTVLRAGTEAFF. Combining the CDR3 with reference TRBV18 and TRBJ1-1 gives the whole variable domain NAGVMQNPRHLVRRRGQEARLRCSPMKGHSHVYWYRQLPEEGLKFMVYLQKENIIDESGMPKERFSAEFPKEGPSILRIQQVVRGDSAAYFCASSSTVLRAGTEAFFGQGTRLTVV.

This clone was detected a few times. This CDR3 reads CASRAGNTEAFF. DNA for the CDR3: TGTGCCAGCAGGGCAGGGAACACTGAAGCTTTCTTT. J is TRBJ1-1 and V is TRBV25-1; D remains ambiguous. Trimming shortened V by 6 bases and J by 1 base, and 6 bases separated the two germline ends. The CDR3 totals 12 residues. Germline CDR1 and CDR2: MGHDK and SYGVNS.

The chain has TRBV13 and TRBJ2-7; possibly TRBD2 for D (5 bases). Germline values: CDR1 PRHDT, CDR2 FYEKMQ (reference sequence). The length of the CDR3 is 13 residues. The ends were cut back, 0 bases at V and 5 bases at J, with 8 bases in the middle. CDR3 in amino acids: CASSLGAGNEQYF. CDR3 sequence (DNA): TGTGCCAGCAGCTTAGGCGCCGGGAACGAGCAGTACTTC.

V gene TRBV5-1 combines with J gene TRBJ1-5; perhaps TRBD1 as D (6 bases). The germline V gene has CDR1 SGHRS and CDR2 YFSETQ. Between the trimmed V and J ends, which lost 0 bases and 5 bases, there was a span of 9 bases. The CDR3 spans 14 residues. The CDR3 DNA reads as TGCGCCAGCAGCTTGGAGGGGGAGCATCAGCCCCAGCATTTT. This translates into CASSLEGEHQPQHF.

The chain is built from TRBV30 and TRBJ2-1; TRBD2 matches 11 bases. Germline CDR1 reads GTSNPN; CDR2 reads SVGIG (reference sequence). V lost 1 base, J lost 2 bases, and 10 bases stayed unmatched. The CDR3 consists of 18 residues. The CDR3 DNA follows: TGTGCCTGGAGTGGGCTGACTAGCGGGGACGCCACCTACAATGAGCAGTTCTTC. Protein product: CAWSGLTSGDATYNEQFF.

CDR3 region: CATSGGGASGELFF. The CDR3 DNA reads as TGTGCCACCAGTGGCGGGGGGGCCTCCGGGGAGCTGTTTTTT. The rearrangement joins TRBV24-1 to TRBJ2-2; TRBD2 agrees at 9 bases. This CDR3 comprises 14 residues. CDR1 and CDR2 (germline): KGHDR, SFDVKD. J lost 6 bases, V lost 5 bases, and 3 bases had no gene match.

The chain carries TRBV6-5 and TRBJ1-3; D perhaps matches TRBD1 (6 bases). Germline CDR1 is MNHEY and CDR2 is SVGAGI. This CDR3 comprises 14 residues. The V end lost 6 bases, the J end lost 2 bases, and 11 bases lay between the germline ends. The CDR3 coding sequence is TGTGCCAGCAGCTTCGGGACACCTGGAAACACCATATATTTT. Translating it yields CASSFGTPGNTIYF.

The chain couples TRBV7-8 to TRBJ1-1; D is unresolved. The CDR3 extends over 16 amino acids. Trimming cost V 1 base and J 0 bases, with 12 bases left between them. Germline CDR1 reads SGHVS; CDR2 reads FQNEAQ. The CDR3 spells CASSLGFAVMNTEAFF. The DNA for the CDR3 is TGTGCCAGCAGCTTAGGTTTTGCAGTCATGAACACTGAAGCTTTCTTT. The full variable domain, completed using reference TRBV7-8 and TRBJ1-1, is GAGVSQSPRYKVAKRGQDVALRCDPISGHVSLFWYQQALGQGPEFLTYFQNEAQLDKSGLPSDRFFAERPEGSVSTLKIQRTQQEDSAVYLCASSLGFAVMNTEAFFGQGTRLTVV.

The CDR3 loop is CAWDTNSGNTIYF. The CDR3 coding sequence is TGTGCCTGGGACACAAATTCTGGAAACACCATATATTTT. V usage is TRBV30 and J usage is TRBJ1-3; the D is unclear. The CDR3 loop spans 13 amino acids. Germline CDR1 GTSNPN, CDR2 SVGIG (reference sequence). The V gene lost 5 bases and the J gene lost 1 base, with 9 bases spanning the gap. Complete variable domain (other parts from reference TRBV30 and TRBJ1-3): SQTIHQWPATLVQPVGSPLSLECTVEGTSNPNLYWYRQAAGRGLQLLFYSVGIGQISSEVPQNLSASRPQDRQFILSSKKLLLSDSGFYLCAWDTNSGNTIYFGEGSWLTVV.

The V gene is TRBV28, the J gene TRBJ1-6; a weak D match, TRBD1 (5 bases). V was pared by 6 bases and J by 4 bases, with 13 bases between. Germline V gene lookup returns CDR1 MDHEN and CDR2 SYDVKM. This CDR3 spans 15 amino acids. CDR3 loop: CASSLPQGYNSPLHF. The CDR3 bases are TGTGCCAGCAGCCTTCCCCAGGGTTATAATTCACCCCTCCACTTT.

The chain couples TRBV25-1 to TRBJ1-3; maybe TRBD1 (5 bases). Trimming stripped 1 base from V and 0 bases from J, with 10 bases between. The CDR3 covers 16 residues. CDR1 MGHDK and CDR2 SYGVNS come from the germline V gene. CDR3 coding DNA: TGTGCCAGCAGTGAATTTGGGGACTACTCTGGAAACACCATATATTTT. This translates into CASSEFGDYSGNTIYF.

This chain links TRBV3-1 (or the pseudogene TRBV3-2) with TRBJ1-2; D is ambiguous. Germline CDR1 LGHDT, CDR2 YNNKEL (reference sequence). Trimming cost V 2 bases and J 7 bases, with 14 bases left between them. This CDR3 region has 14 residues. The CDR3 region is CASSQKVLQPGYTF. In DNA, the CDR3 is TGTGCCAGCAGCCAAAAGGTATTACAGCCTGGCTACACCTTC.

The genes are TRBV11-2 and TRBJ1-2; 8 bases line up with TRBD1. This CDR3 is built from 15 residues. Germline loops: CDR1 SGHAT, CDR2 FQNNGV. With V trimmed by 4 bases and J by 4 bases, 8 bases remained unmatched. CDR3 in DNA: TGTGCCAGCAGCTCTAGGACAGGGAGTCGCTATGGCTACACCTTC. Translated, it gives CASSSRTGSRYGYTF.

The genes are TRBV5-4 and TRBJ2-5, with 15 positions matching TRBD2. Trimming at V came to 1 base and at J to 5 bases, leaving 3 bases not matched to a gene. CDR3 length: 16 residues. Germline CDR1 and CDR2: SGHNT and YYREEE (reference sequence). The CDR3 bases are TGTGCCAGCAGCTTGTCCGGGACTAGCGGGAGGGAGACCCAGTACTTC. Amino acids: CASSLSGTSGRETQYF.

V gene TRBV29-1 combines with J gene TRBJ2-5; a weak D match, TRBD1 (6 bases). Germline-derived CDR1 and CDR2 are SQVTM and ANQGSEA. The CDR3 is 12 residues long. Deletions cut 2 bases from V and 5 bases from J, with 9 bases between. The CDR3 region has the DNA TGCAGCGTTGAATTGGGGGCGGAGACCCAGTACTTC. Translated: CSVELGAETQYF.

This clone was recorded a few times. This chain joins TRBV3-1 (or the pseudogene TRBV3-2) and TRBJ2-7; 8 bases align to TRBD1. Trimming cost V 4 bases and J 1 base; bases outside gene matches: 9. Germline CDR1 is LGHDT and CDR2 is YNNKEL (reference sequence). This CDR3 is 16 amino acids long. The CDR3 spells CASSLSKTGDSYEQYF. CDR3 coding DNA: TGTGCCAGCAGCCTTTCTAAGACAGGGGATTCCTACGAGCAGTACTTC.

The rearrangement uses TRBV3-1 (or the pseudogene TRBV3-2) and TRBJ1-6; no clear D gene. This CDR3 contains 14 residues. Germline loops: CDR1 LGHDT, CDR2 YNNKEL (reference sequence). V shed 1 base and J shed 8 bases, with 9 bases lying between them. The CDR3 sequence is CASSQAGRYSPLHF. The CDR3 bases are TGTGCCAGCAGCCAAGCCGGGAGGTATTCACCCCTCCACTTT.

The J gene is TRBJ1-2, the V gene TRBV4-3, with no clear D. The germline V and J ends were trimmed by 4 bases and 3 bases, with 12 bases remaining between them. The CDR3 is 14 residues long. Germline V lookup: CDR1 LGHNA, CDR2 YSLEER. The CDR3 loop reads CASSPTLGYYGYTF. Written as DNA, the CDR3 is TGCGCCAGCAGCCCTACGTTGGGCTACTATGGCTACACCTTC.

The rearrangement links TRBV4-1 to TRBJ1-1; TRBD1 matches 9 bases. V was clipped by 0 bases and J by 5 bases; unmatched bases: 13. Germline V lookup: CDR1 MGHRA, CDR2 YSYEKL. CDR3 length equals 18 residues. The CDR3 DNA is TGCGCCAGCAGCCAAGACCCCCTCCGGGACAGGGTCAGGACTGAAGCTTTCTTT. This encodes CASSQDPLRDRVRTEAFF.

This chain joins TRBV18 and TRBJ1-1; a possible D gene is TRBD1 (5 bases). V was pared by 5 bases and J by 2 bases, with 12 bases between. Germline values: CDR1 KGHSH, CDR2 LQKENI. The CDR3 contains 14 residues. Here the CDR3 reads CASSDGRENTEAFF. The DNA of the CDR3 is TGTGCCAGCTCAGATGGCAGGGAAAACACTGAAGCTTTCTTT.

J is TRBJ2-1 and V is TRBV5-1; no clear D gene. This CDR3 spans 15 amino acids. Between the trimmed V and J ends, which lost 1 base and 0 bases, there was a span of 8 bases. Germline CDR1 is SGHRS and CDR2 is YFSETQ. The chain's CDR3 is CASSLTLSSYNEQFF. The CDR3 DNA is TGCGCCAGCAGCTTGACCTTGAGCTCCTACAATGAGCAGTTCTTC.

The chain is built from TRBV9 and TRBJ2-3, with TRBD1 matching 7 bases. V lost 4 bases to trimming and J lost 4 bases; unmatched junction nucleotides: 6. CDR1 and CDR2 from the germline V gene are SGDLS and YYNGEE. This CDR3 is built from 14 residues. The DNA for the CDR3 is TGTGCCAGCAGCTTTCGTACAGGGGCAGATACGCAGTATTTT. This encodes CASSFRTGADTQYF.

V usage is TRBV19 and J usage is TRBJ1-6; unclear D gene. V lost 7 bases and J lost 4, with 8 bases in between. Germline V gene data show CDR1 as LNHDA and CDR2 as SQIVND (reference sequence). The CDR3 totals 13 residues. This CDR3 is CASTTEYNSPLHF. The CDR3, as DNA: TGTGCCAGTACAACAGAGTATAATTCACCCCTCCACTTT.

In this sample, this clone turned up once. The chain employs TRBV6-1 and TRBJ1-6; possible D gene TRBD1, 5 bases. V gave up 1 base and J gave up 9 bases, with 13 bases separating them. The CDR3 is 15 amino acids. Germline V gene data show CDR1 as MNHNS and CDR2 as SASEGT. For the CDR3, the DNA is TGTGCCAGCAGTGAAGACCAGGGCTACGTTTCACCCCTCCACTTT. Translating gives CASSEDQGYVSPLHF.

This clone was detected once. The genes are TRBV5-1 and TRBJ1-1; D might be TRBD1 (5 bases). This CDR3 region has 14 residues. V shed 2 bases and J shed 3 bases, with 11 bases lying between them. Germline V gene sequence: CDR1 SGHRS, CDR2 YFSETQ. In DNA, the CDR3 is TGCGCCAGCAGCTTCTCAGGGTTCGACACTGAAGCTTTCTTT. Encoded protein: CASSFSGFDTEAFF.